A single sample gave rise to the 14 T cell receptor beta chains below, sequenced in a study of human T cells and chemical hapten exposure. Time point specified: pre-sensitization, week 0. Treatment meaning: therapeutic diphenylcyclopropenone sensitization with weekly scalp DPC. MiXCR, applied by TCRdb to the RACE reads, yields one record per CDR3 protein. Among a few hundred thousand distinct CDR3 sequences, 4.5% to 5.5% were seen once, and the ten largest hold about 8.2%. The sample consisted of whole blood, taken in connection with sensitization to the hapten diphenylcyclopropenone (DPC). The receptors were gathered from a woman between 18 and 29 years old with alopecia areata. Some clones in this sample may be carry-over from other donors' samples.

This clonotype has ten or more counts. The chain employs TRBV12-3 or TRBV12-4 and TRBJ1-1; maybe TRBD1 (6 bases). The CDR3 extends over 13 amino acids. The V end was cut by 7 bases, the J end by 6 bases, with 15 bases between. The CDR3 region has the DNA TGTGCCAGCAACCACAGGGATCAATCTGAAGCTTTCTTT. This sequence encodes CASNHRDQSEAFF.

This clonotype was picked up many times. The rearrangement uses TRBV29-1 and TRBJ1-2; a possible D gene is TRBD1 (6 bases). This CDR3 spans 12 amino acids. Per the germline V gene, CDR1 is SQVTM and CDR2 is ANQGSEA. V was pared by 5 bases and J by 2 bases, with 9 bases between. CDR3 sequence: CSVPTGNYGYTF. DNA for the CDR3: TGCAGCGTTCCGACAGGAAACTATGGCTACACCTTC.

The rearrangement joins TRBV7-9 to TRBJ2-4; TRBD1 might be the D (6 bases). This CDR3 is 17 amino acids long. Germline V CDR1 and CDR2: SEHNR, FQNEAQ (reference sequence). V dropped 1 base and J dropped 2 bases, with 15 bases sitting between them. The CDR3 DNA reads TGTGCCAGCAGCTTAGTCGGACAGTCTGTAACCAAAAACATTCAGTACTTC. It is translated as CASSLVGQSVTKNIQYF.

In this sample, this clonotype turned up a few times. The J gene is TRBJ1-5, the V gene TRBV7-2; no firm D call. Per the germline V gene, CDR1 is SGHTA and CDR2 is FQGNSA. The CDR3 length is 13 residues. Trimming took off 1 base at V and 6 bases at J, with 7 bases between the two ends. CDR3 nucleotides: TGTGCCAGCAGCTTAGGATCCAGTCAGCCCCAGCATTTT. This sequence encodes CASSLGSSQPQHF.

The chain couples TRBV5-1 to TRBJ2-1; TRBD2 agrees at 8 bases. The CDR3 is 13 residues long. J lost 3 bases, V lost 4 bases, and 0 bases had no gene match. Germline CDR1 reads SGHRS; CDR2 reads YFSETQ. As DNA, the CDR3 is TGCGCCAGCAGCACTAGCGGCTACAATGAGCAGTTCTTC. It specifies CASSTSGYNEQFF. The full variable domain, its missing parts supplied by reference TRBV5-1 and TRBJ2-1, is KAGVTQTPRYLIKTRGQQVTLSCSPISGHRSVSWYQQTPGQGLQFLFEYFSETQRNKGNFPGRFSGRQFSNSRSEMNVSTLELGDSALYLCASSTSGYNEQFFGPGTRLTVL.

There are a few counts of this clonotype. The chain uses TRBV2 and TRBJ2-4, with D perhaps matching TRBD2 (5 bases). V shed 1 base and J shed 8 bases, with 18 bases lying between them. The germline CDR1 and CDR2 sequences are SNHLY and FYNNEI. The CDR3 is made up of 16 amino acids. CDR3 amino acids: CASSEVGREFGDIQYF. CDR3 DNA: TGTGCCAGCAGTGAAGTGGGCCGGGAATTCGGGGACATTCAGTACTTC.

This clonotype was seen many times. The chain recombines TRBV12-3 or TRBV12-4 with TRBJ1-2; the D is unclear. This CDR3 contains 14 residues. Trimming took off 3 bases at V and 0 bases at J, with 8 bases between the two ends. The CDR3 sequence: CASSFGGSNYGYTF. As DNA, the CDR3 is TGTGCCAGCAGTTTTGGCGGGTCTAACTATGGCTACACCTTC.

In this sample, this clonotype turned up many times. This chain links TRBV7-9 with TRBJ1-5; 8 bases map to TRBD1. The CDR3 spans 16 residues. From germline, CDR1 is SEHNR and CDR2 FQNEAQ (reference sequence). V lost 5 bases, J lost 2 bases, and 8 bases stayed unmatched. DNA of the CDR3: TGTGCCAGCAGCCCAGGACAGGGTAGTGGCAATCAGCCCCAGCATTTT. Protein sequence: CASSPGQGSGNQPQHF.

This clonotype was picked up a small number of times. The gene calls are TRBV4-3 and TRBJ2-5; 11 bases are a match to TRBD2. The V gene end was trimmed by 0 bases and the J gene end by 5 bases; junction bases not matched to a gene: 5. The CDR3 has 16 amino acids. Germline values: CDR1 LGHNA, CDR2 YSLEER. DNA of the CDR3: TGCGCCAGCAGCCAAGATCCACCTAGCGGGGGGGAGACCCAGTACTTC. Its translation: CASSQDPPSGGETQYF.

This chain uses TRBV12-3 or TRBV12-4 with TRBJ2-5; 9 positions match TRBD2. V lost 6 bases, J lost 5 bases, and 1 base stayed unmatched. The length of the CDR3 is 12 residues. The CDR3 here is CASRRGGETQYF. The DNA of the CDR3 is TGTGCCAGCAGGCGGGGGGGTGAGACCCAGTACTTC.

This clonotype was observed a handful of times. This CDR3 is CASISRGTSGNTIYF. CDR3 bases: TGTGCCAGCATCTCTCGCGGGACTTCTGGAAACACCATATATTTT. The V gene is TRBV7-9, the J gene TRBJ1-3; D possibly corresponds to TRBD1 (5 bases). Germline V gene data show CDR1 as SEHNR and CDR2 as FQNEAQ (reference sequence). V was trimmed by 7 bases and J by 1 base, leaving 14 bases between them. The CDR3 runs to 15 residues.

This clonotype was counted only a few times. V and J are TRBV5-5 and TRBJ1-2; D unclear. The CDR3 totals 13 residues. Germline CDR1 SGHKS, CDR2 YYEKEE (reference sequence). Trimming pared 1 base from V and 6 bases from J, leaving 10 bases between. As DNA, the CDR3 is TGTGCCAGCAGCTTGTGGGCAGCAAATGGCTACACCTTC. Protein product: CASSLWAANGYTF.

This clonotype was detected many times. The chain joins TRBV6-1 to TRBJ2-7; perhaps TRBD1 as D (5 bases). Germline assignment: CDR1 MNHNS and CDR2 SASEGT. This CDR3 has 15 residues. Trimming took 2 bases from V and 5 from J, leaving 16 bases between them. Here the CDR3 DNA reads TGTGCCAGCAGTGAAAGGGGCATCCTTAAGGACGAGCAGTACTTC. Protein: CASSERGILKDEQYF.

The chain joins TRBV12-3 or TRBV12-4 to TRBJ1-1; no definite D call. Trimming pared 0 bases from V and 1 base from J, leaving 6 bases between. The CDR3 has 14 residues. The CDR3 reads CASSLAVENTEAFF. The CDR3 coding sequence is TGTGCCAGCAGTTTAGCCGTGGAGAACACTGAAGCTTTCTTT.